These T cell receptor beta chains were read from a single sample in a study of vaccination and CD4 T cells after COVID-19. These receptors have no identified antigens. Via MiXCR, TCRdb re-called the PCR reads, giving one row per CDR3 protein. Of approximately 15,000 distinct CDR3 sequences detected, 21% appear once; the ten largest clones hold around 12%. Sequencing used CD4+ T cells from blood, cultured in vitro, obtained before SARS-CoV-2 vaccination. These receptors came from a human donor who received a COVID-19 vaccine. Each CDR3 is given with its conserved first and last residue. A D gene is named only where the DNA matches it firmly. Clone size is stated in some rows and not others, as once, few, many or a class when expanded.

j_call	v_call	d_call	clone_size	cdr3_nt	cdr3_aa
TRBJ1-1	TRBV6-1	TRBD1	few	TGTGCCAGCAGGCGGGACAGGGGCTTGTCTGAAGCTTTCTTT	CASRRDRGLSEAFF
TRBJ1-5	TRBV6-1	-	few	TGTGCCCACCGGGGGCAAGGAAATCAGCCCCAGCATTTT	CAHRGQGNQPQHF
TRBJ1-2	TRBV25-1	TRBD1	few	TGTGCCAGCAGTGTTCCCGGGACAGGGACGTCCGGCTACACCTTC	CASSVPGTGTSGYTF
TRBJ2-5	TRBV10-1	-	few	TGCGCCAGCAGTGAACAGGGATCTCGCCAAGAGACCCAGTACTTC	CASSEQGSRQETQYF
TRBJ1-2	TRBV10-3	TRBD1	-	TGTGCCATCAGTTCTCCGGGACAGTCATCCGATGGCTACACCTTC	CAISSPGQSSDGYTF
TRBJ1-3	TRBV5-1	-	-	TGCGCCAGCAGCTTGACGGTCTCTGGAAACACCATATATTTT	CASSLTVSGNTIYF
TRBJ2-1	TRBV20-1	-	-	TGCAGTGCGGAGCGGGCCTTAAGCTCCTACAATGAGCAGTTCTTC	CSAERALSSYNEQFF
TRBJ1-1	TRBV15	TRBD1	medium-sized	TGTGCCACCAGCCCGCAGGGGGGTGACACTGAAGCTTTCTTT	CATSPQGGDTEAFF
TRBJ2-2	TRBV27	-	-	TGTACCAGCAGTTTATCCCGGACTACCACCGGGGAGCTGTTTTTT	CTSSLSRTTTGELFF
TRBJ2-2	TRBV7-3	-	-	TGTGCCAGCAGCTTAATGGGAGCCAAGAACACCGGGGAGCTGTTTTTT	CASSLMGAKNTGELFF
TRBJ2-7	TRBV5-3	-	-	TGTGCCAGCAGCTTTTCGGGAACGTGGTACGAGCAGTACTTC	CASSFSGTWYEQYF
TRBJ2-2	TRBV9	TRBD2	-	TGTGCCAGCAGCGTTCCCAGCGGGGGCCCGAACACCGGGGAGCTGTTTTTT	CASSVPSGGPNTGELFF
TRBJ2-3	TRBV7-9	-	few	TGTGCCAGCAGCTTGTTCGGTTCTTTGGGAGATACGCAGTATTTT	CASSLFGSLGDTQYF
TRBJ2-1	TRBV5-5	TRBD2	few	TGTGCCAGCAGCTTGAGGGTAGCGGGGGCCCCCGGGGATGAGCAGTTCTTC	CASSLRVAGAPGDEQFF
TRBJ2-1	TRBV20-1	-	-	TGCAGTCTAATGAACACCAGGTTACAACAGGCTGAGCAGTTCTTC	CSLMNTRLQQAEQFF
TRBJ2-5	TRBV7-9	-	-	TGTGCCAGCAGCTCGCCGATACAGGGAAAGGAGACCCAGTACTTC	CASSSPIQGKETQYF
TRBJ2-2	TRBV11-2	-	-	TGTGCCAGCAGCTTCGGTCGGGACGGGGAGCTGTTTTTT	CASSFGRDGELFF
TRBJ1-1	TRBV24-1	-	-	TGTGCCATCCCGGTACCTTTCTTT	CAIPVPFF
TRBJ1-2	TRBV12-3/TRBV12-4	-	few	TGTGCCAGCAGTTTAGCGGCAACTAACTATGGCTACACCTTC	CASSLAATNYGYTF
TRBJ1-2	TRBV19	-	few	TGTGCCAGTAGTATGTTAGGGGGGGAAATCACCTTC	CASSMLGGEITF
TRBJ2-3	TRBV2	-	-	TGTGCCAGCAGTGAACGTAGTAGGCCGTCAAGAGATACGCAGTATTTT	CASSERSRPSRDTQYF
TRBJ2-3	TRBV24-1	TRBD2	few	TGTGCCACCAGTGATTCAGCGGGGGCGATAGATACGCAGTATTTT	CATSDSAGAIDTQYF